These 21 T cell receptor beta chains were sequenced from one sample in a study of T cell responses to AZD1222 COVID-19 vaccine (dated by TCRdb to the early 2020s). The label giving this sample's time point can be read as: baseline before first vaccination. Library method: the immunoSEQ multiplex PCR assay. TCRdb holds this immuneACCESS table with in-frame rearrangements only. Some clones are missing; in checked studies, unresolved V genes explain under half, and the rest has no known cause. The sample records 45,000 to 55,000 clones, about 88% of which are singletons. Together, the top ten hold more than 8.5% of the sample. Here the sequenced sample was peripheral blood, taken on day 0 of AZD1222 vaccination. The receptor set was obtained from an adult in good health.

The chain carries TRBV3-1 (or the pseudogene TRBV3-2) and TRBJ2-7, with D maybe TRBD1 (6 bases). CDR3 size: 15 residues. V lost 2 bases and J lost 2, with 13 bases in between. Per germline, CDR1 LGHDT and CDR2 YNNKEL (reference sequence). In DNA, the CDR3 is TGTGCCAGCAGCCAATATCAAACAGGGACCTACGAGCAGTACTTC. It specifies CASSQYQTGTYEQYF.

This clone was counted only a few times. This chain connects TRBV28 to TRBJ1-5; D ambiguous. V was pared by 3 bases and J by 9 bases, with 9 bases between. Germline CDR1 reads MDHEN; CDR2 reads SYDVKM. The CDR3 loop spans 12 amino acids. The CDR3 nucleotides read TGTGCCAGCAGTTTGGGAGTGGGGCCCCAGCATTTT. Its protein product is CASSLGVGPQHF.

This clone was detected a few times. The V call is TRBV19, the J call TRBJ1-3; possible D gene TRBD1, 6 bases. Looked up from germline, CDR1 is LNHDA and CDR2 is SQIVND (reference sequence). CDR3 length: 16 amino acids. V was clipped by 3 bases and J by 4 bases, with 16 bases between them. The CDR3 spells CASSMIAGASGNTIYF. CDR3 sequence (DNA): TGTGCCAGTAGTATGATCGCGGGGGCCTCCGGAAACACCATATATTTT.

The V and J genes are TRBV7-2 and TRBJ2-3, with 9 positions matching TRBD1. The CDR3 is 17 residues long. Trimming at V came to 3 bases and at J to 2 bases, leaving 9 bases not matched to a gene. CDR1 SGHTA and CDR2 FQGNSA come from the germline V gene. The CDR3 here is CASSFLGTGSSTDTQYF. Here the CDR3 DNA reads TGTGCCAGCAGCTTCTTAGGGACAGGGTCCTCCACAGATACGCAGTATTTT.

CDR3 loop: CASGATASSYEQYF. Written as DNA, the CDR3 is TGTGCCAGCGGGGCCACCGCATCCTCCTACGAGCAGTACTTC. The chain employs TRBV2 and TRBJ2-7; D possibly corresponds to TRBD1 (5 bases). Germline V gene lookup returns CDR1 SNHLY and CDR2 FYNNEI. The CDR3 has 14 amino acids. V lost 8 bases and J 0 bases, leaving 14 bases between the germline ends.

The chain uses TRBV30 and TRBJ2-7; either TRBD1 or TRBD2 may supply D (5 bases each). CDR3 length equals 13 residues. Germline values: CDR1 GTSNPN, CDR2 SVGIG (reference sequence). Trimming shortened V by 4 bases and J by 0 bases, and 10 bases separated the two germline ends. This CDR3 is CAWNAGTSYEQYF. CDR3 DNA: TGTGCCTGGAACGCCGGGACCTCCTACGAGCAGTACTTC.

The CDR3 loop is CASSRPSGQETQYF. The CDR3 region has the DNA TGTGCCAGCAGTCGGCCTAGCGGACAAGAGACCCAGTACTTC. The chain is built from TRBV6-2 or TRBV6-3 and TRBJ2-5, with 7 nucleotides matching TRBD2. V lost 5 bases and J lost 2; bases outside the gene matches: 5. Looked up from germline, CDR1 is MNHEY and CDR2 is SVGEGT. The CDR3 contains 14 residues.

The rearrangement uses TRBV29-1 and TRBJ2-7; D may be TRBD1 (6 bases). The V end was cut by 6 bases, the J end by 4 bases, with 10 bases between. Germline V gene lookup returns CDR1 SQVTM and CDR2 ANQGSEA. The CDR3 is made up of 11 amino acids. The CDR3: CSVYQGYEQYF. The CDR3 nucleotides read TGCAGCGTATACCAGGGGTACGAGCAGTACTTC.

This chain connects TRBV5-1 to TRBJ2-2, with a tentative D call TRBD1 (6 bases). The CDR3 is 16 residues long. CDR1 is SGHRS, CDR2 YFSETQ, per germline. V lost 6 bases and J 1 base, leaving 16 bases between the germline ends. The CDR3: CASTLNHRVNTGELFF. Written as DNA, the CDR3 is TGCGCCAGCACCCTAAATCACAGGGTGAACACCGGGGAGCTGTTTTTT.

CDR3 sequence: CASGTGGFGNTIYF. The CDR3 DNA reads TGTGCCAGCGGGACAGGGGGGTTTGGAAACACCATATATTTT. J is TRBJ1-3 and V is TRBV2, with 11 bases identical to TRBD1. With 8 bases clipped from V and 3 bases from J, the junction kept 3 bases outside the gene matches. This CDR3 is 14 amino acids long. The germline V gene encodes CDR1 SNHLY and CDR2 FYNNEI.

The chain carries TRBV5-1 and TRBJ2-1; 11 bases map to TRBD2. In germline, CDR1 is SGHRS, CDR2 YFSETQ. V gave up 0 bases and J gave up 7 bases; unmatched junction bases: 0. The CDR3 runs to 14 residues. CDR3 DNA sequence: TGCGCCAGCAGCTTGGGGACTAGCGGGAATGAGCAGTTCTTC. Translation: CASSLGTSGNEQFF.

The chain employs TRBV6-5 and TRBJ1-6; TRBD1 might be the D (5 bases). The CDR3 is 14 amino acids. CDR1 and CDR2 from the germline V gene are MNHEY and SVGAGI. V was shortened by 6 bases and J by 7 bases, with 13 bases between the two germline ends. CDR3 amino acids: CASSLGRVNSPLHF. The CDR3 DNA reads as TGTGCCAGCAGCCTAGGCAGGGTAAATTCACCCCTCCACTTT.

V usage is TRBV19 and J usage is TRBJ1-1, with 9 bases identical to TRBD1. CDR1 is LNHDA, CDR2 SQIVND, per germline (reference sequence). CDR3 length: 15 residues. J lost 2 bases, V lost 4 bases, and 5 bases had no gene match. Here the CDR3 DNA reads TGTGCCAGTAGTAAATGGACAGGGGTTAACACTGAAGCTTTCTTT. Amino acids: CASSKWTGVNTEAFF.

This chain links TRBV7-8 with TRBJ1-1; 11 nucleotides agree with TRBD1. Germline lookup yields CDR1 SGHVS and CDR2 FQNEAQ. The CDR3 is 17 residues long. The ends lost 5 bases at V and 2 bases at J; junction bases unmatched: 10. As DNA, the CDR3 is TGTGCCAGCAGCGGAACCGGGACAGGGGGGTCTAACACTGAAGCTTTCTTT. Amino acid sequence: CASSGTGTGGSNTEAFF.

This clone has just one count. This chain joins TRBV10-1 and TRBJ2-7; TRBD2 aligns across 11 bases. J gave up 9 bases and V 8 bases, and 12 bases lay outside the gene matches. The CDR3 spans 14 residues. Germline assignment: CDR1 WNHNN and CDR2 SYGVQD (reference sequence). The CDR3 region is CASGNNRLAGLQYF. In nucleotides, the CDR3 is TGCGCCAGCGGGAACAATCGACTAGCGGGGCTGCAGTACTTC.

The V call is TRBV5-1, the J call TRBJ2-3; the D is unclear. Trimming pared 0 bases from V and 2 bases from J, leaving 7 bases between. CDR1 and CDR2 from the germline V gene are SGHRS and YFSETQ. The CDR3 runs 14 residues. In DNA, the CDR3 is TGCGCCAGCAGCTTGGGTCGCCCCACAGATACGCAGTATTTT. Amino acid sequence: CASSLGRPTDTQYF.

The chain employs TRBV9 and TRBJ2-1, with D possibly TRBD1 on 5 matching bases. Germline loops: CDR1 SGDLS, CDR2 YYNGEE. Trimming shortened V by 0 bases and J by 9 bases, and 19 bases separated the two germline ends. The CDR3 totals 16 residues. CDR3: CASSVAVVGKGFEQFF. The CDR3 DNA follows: TGTGCCAGCAGCGTAGCCGTCGTCGGAAAGGGGTTTGAGCAGTTCTTC.

The CDR3 loop is CASSRSRSGELFF. Written as DNA, the CDR3 is TGTGCCAGCAGCCGGAGTAGATCCGGGGAGCTGTTTTTT. The V and J genes are TRBV14 and TRBJ2-2; D is uncertain. The V end lost 4 bases, the J end lost 6 bases, and 9 bases lay between the germline ends. Germline V gene lookup returns CDR1 SGHDN and CDR2 FVKESK. The CDR3 runs to 13 residues.

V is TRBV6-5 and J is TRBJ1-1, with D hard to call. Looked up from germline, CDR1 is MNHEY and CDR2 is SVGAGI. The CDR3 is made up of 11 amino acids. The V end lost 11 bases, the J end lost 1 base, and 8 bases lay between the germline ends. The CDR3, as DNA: TGTGCCGTACGGACGAACACTGAAGCTTTCTTT. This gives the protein CAVRTNTEAFF.

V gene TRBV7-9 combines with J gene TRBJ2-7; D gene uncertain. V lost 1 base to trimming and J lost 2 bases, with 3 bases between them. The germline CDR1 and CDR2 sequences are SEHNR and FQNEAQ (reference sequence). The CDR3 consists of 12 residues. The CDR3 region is CASSLGAYEQYF. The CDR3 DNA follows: TGTGCCAGCAGCTTAGGCGCCTACGAGCAGTACTTC.

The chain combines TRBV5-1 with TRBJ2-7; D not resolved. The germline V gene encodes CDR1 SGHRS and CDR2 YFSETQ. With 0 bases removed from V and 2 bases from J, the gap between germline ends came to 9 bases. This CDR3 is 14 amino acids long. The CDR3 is CASSLATGAYEQYF. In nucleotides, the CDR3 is TGCGCCAGCAGCTTGGCGACGGGCGCCTACGAGCAGTACTTC.